This T cell receptor beta chain was found in a study of T cell changes during pregnancy in multiple sclerosis. The data were produced by immunoSEQ multiplex PCR, yet TCRdb's version contains in-frame clones alone and is incomplete. The profile shows about 80,000 clones, about 91% of them singletons. The CDR3 loop spans 13 amino acids. Germline-derived CDR1 and CDR2 are MRHNA and SNTAGT. V lost 3 bases to trimming and J lost 2 bases, with 5 bases between them. J is TRBJ1-5 and V is TRBV6-4, with D tentatively TRBD1 (5 bases). This clonotype originated in a female donor with multiple sclerosis, enrolled in a pregnancy study. The material sequenced was peripheral blood, taken before pregnancy. CDR3 protein: CASSETGNQPQHF. The CDR3 bases are TGTGCCAGCAGTGAGACAGGCAATCAGCCCCAGCATTTT.